The rows below give T cell receptor beta chains drawn from one sample of a study of CD8 T cells in Susac syndrome. TCRdb ran MiXCR on the immunoSEQ multiplex PCR reads and lists one entry per CDR3 protein. Here the sample spans approximately 200,000 distinct CDR3 sequences, roughly 94% being singletons. Material for sequencing was CD4+ T cells from PBMCs. These receptors all come from a human donor with multiple sclerosis. The CDR3 runs from the conserved cysteine through the conserved F or W. A D gene is named only where the DNA matches it firmly. Not every row has a clone size; where given, it reads once, few, many or a size class.

>TRBJ1-3|TRBV9|-|-
TGTGCCAGCGGCCGAGAGGGCAGGGCGAATTCGAGAAACACCATATATTTT
CASGREGRANSRNTIYF
>TRBJ1-6|TRBV20-1|-|-
TGCAGTGCCGCTGGGTCCTATAATTCACCCCTCCACTTT
CSAAGSYNSPLHF
>TRBJ2-5|TRBV3-1|-|-
TGTGCCAGCAGCCAAGGGACTTCGTTAGAGACCCAGTACTTC
CASSQGTSLETQYF
>TRBJ1-2|TRBV6-1|-|-
TGTGCCAGCAGCCCGGGACGGACTATGGGGTACACCTTC
CASSPGRTMGYTF
>TRBJ2-4|TRBV23-1|-|-
TGCGCCAGCAGGCACAAACGGGGCCTCAAGGACATTCAGTACTTC
CASRHKRGLKDIQYF
>TRBJ1-1|TRBV3-1|TRBD1|once
TGTGCCAGCAGCCGAGGACAGGGGATGGGCGCTTTCTTT
CASSRGQGMGAFF
>TRBJ2-7|TRBV20-1|-|-
TGCAGTGCTAGCCGAGGTAACTACGAGCAGTACTTC
CSASRGNYEQYF
>TRBJ2-6|TRBV13|-|-
TGTGCCAGCAGCTTACGCATGTTCTCTGGGGCCAACGTCCTGACTTTC
CASSLRMFSGANVLTF
>TRBJ2-6|TRBV29-1|TRBD1|-
TGCAGCGTTGGGACAGGGCCCTCTCCCAACGTCCTGACTTTC
CSVGTGPSPNVLTF
>TRBJ2-7|TRBV30|-|-
TGTGCCTACAGGAGGAGCGCTTCCTACGAGCAGTACTTC
CAYRRSASYEQYF
>TRBJ1-6|TRBV7-9|-|-
TGTGCCAGCAGCTTGGGTCCCAATTCACCCCTCCACTTT
CASSLGPNSPLHF
>TRBJ2-5|TRBV20-1|TRBD2|-
TGCAGTGCTGGGACTAGCGGGGGGGCGTACCAAGAGACCCAGTACTTC
CSAGTSGGAYQETQYF
>TRBJ2-3|TRBV6-1|-|-
TGTGCCAGCAGGCGATCCACAGATACGCAGTATTTT
CASRRSTDTQYF
>TRBJ1-2|TRBV13|-|-
TGTGCCAGCAGCTACCGGACAGATGCAAACTATGGCTACACCTTC
CASSYRTDANYGYTF
>TRBJ2-5|TRBV4-2|-|-
TGTGCCAGCAGCCAAGACTCAGCACAAGAGACCCAGTACTTC
CASSQDSAQETQYF
>TRBJ1-1|TRBV27|TRBD1|-
TGTGCCAGCAGTCCAAATTGGAGGGGACAGGGGAACACTGAAGCTTTCTTT
CASSPNWRGQGNTEAFF
>TRBJ1-1|TRBV15|TRBD1|-
TGTGCCACCAGCCACGGGGGACAGGGAAACACTGAAGCTTTCTTT
CATSHGGQGNTEAFF
>TRBJ2-5|TRBV5-1|-|-
TGCGCCAGCAGCTTGTTGGACAGCCGAGAGACCCAGTACTTC
CASSLLDSRETQYF
>TRBJ1-2|TRBV28|TRBD1|-
TGTGCCAGCAGTGTCGCAGGGGGAATCGGTGGCTACACCTTC
CASSVAGGIGGYTF
>TRBJ2-5|TRBV6-1|-|-
TGTGCCAGCAGTGAAGCGGTGGGGGGCTTCGGAGAGACCCAGTACTTC
CASSEAVGGFGETQYF
>TRBJ1-5|TRBV12-3/TRBV12-4|-|-
TGTGCCAGCAGTTTAAAAGGGGTGGGCAATCAGCCCCAGCATTTT
CASSLKGVGNQPQHF
>TRBJ2-7|TRBV20-1|TRBD2|once
TGCAGTGCTGGATCACTAGCGACCACCTACGAGCAGTACTTC
CSAGSLATTYEQYF
>TRBJ1-4|TRBV3-1|-|once
TGTGCCAGCAGCCAAGGGACAGCAAAAAATGAAAAACTGTTTTTT
CASSQGTAKNEKLFF
>TRBJ2-7|TRBV11-2|TRBD2|-
TGTGCCAGCAGCCCGCGAGGGGGACTAGCGGGACTCTACGAGCAGTACTTC
CASSPRGGLAGLYEQYF
>TRBJ1-1|TRBV3-1|TRBD1|once
TGTGCCAGCAGCCAGGGGGGGGACAGGGACACTGAAGCTTTCTTT
CASSQGGDRDTEAFF
>TRBJ1-2|TRBV13|-|-
TGTGCCAGCAGCCTCACCACTCGTTTAATAAACTATGGCTACACCTTC
CASSLTTRLINYGYTF
>TRBJ1-6|TRBV2|TRBD1|-
TGTGCCAGCAGAGCCAGGGGGAATAATTCACCCCTCCACTTT
CASRARGNNSPLHF
>TRBJ2-3|TRBV29-1|-|-
TGCAGCACCCGGAAAGAAGATACGCAGTATTTT
CSTRKEDTQYF
>TRBJ1-1|TRBV30|-|once
TGTGCCTGGAGTGGGTACACTGAAGCTTTCTTT
CAWSGYTEAFF
>TRBJ2-6|TRBV30|-|few
TGTGCCTGGAGAGGCTCTGGGGCCAACGTCCTGACTTTC
CAWRGSGANVLTF
>TRBJ1-2|TRBV20-1|TRBD1|-
TGCAGTGCTTCGCGGACAGGGCAGAATGGCTACACCTTC
CSASRTGQNGYTF
>TRBJ2-2|TRBV4-1|-|-
TGCGCCAGCAGCATCCAGTTTTCTGACGGGGAGCTGTTTTTT
CASSIQFSDGELFF
>TRBJ1-1|TRBV29-1|-|-
TGCAGCGTTGAAGATGCCGGAAGGGCCGAAGCTTTCTTT
CSVEDAGRAEAFF
>TRBJ2-3|TRBV29-1|-|-
TGCAGCGTTGAAGATCGAGCCGGAGCCAGCACAGATACGCAGTATTTT
CSVEDRAGASTDTQYF
>TRBJ1-1|TRBV6-5|-|-
TGTGCCAGCAGTCAAACCGGGGCCGAGGCGGCTTTCTTT
CASSQTGAEAAFF
>TRBJ2-3|TRBV6-5|-|-
TGTGCCAGCAGTACGGGACTGAGGTCCTCAGATACGCAGTATTTT
CASSTGLRSSDTQYF
>TRBJ2-7|TRBV29-1|-|-
TGCAGCGTTGAAGATAGGGTACAGGGCGAGCAGTACTTC
CSVEDRVQGEQYF
>TRBJ1-1|TRBV19|-|few
TGTGCCAGTAGTGTGACAGCTAACACTGAAGCTTTCTTT
CASSVTANTEAFF
>TRBJ2-1|TRBV5-1|TRBD1|-
TGCGCCAGCAGCCTGGGACAGCACAATGAGCAGTTCTTC
CASSLGQHNEQFF
>TRBJ1-1|TRBV29-1|TRBD1|once
TGCAGCGTTTCCGGGACAGGCACTGAAGCTTTCTTT
CSVSGTGTEAFF
>TRBJ2-1|TRBV30|TRBD1|-
TGTGCCTGGAGCCTATTCGACAGGGGGCGCCACGATGAGCAGTTCTTC
CAWSLFDRGRHDEQFF
>TRBJ1-6|TRBV19|TRBD1|few
TGTGCCAGTTCGGGACAGTATAATTCACCCCTCCACTTT
CASSGQYNSPLHF
>TRBJ1-2|TRBV12-3/TRBV12-4|-|-
TGTGCCAGCAGTGCCAGTAACTATGGCTACACCTTC
CASSASNYGYTF
>TRBJ2-5|TRBV27|TRBD2|-
TGTGCCAGCAGTCAGTACCGTAGCGGGGGAACAGGAGAGACCCAGTACTTC
CASSQYRSGGTGETQYF
>TRBJ2-5|TRBV7-8|-|-
TGTGCCAGCAGCCCTTCCGGGACAACGCAAGAGACCCAGTACTTC
CASSPSGTTQETQYF
>TRBJ1-1|TRBV20-1|-|-
TGCAGTGCTCCACGTTGGATTAAGAACACTGAAGCTTTCTTT
CSAPRWIKNTEAFF
>TRBJ1-1|TRBV20-1|-|-
TGCAGTGCTAGAGTTTACGGAGTGAACACTGAAGCTTTCTTT
CSARVYGVNTEAFF
>TRBJ2-5|TRBV3-1|TRBD1|-
TGTGCCAGCAGCCCTCGGGACAGGGGTCATGAAGAGACCCAGTACTTC
CASSPRDRGHEETQYF
>TRBJ2-7|TRBV7-8|-|-
TGTGCCAGCAGCACCCAGGGTTCGGCCGAGCAGTACTTC
CASSTQGSAEQYF
>TRBJ1-2|TRBV19|-|-
TGTGCCAGTAGTCCCTTCAAACGCGGCTACACCTTC
CASSPFKRGYTF
>TRBJ1-6|TRBV3-1|-|-
TGTGCCAGCAGCCCCCGTGAGGGGTACGGCTCACCCCTCCACTTT
CASSPREGYGSPLHF
>TRBJ2-5|TRBV7-2|-|-
TGTGCCAGCAGCACCGTCCAAGAGACCCAGTACTTC
CASSTVQETQYF
>TRBJ1-1|TRBV20-1|-|-
TGCAGTGCTAGAGAAGACCCAGGACCTGAAGCTTTCTTT
CSAREDPGPEAFF
>TRBJ2-3|TRBV5-6|-|once
TGTGCCAGCAGCTTGCCAGTGAGGGATACGCAGTATTTT
CASSLPVRDTQYF